This TCR beta chain was documented in a study of glioma-infiltrating T cells. Findings of the study overall: Non-neoplastic patients had below-expected tissue-blood divergence, while all gliomas exceeded expectation. Only very few CDR3 sequences appeared in both tissue and blood.

This clonotype was seen a handful of times. The target antigen is unknown. TCR alpha and beta CDR3 regions were amplified from RNA using iRepertoire nested multiplex PCR. Tissue mRNA or PBMC total RNA, roughly 85-450 ng, went into one-step reverse transcription and amplification. Using its own MiXCR run on the multiplex PCR reads, TCRdb lists one record per CDR3 protein. The sample shows about 130,000 distinct CDR3 sequences, around 23% of them seen only once. J lost 4 bases, V lost 2 bases, and 10 bases had no gene match. The germline gives CDR1 MNHNY, CDR2 SVGAGI (reference sequence). The CDR3 contains 17 residues.

The sequenced sample consisted of glioma tissue, nonneoplastic brain tissue, or PBMCs (not recorded which). The sequence derives from a human donor with low-grade glioma or glioblastoma, undergoing nonglioma brain surgery, or in good health (not recorded which). The V gene is TRBV6-6, the J gene TRBJ2-2; 7 bases match TRBD1. The CDR3 loop reads CASSYLRDSPGTGELFF. CDR3 bases: TGTGCCAGCAGTTACCTTCGGGACAGTCCGGGCACCGGGGAGCTGTTTTTT.